A selection of T cell receptor beta chains follows, all from one sample in a study of blood T cell repertoires in COVID-19. Clones were sequenced by immunoSEQ multiplex PCR, and TCRdb holds only the in-frame ones, with some missing. The sample carries roughly 200,000 clones, around 80% recorded once. What was sequenced was peripheral blood. All receptors come from a woman aged 40 to 50 with COVID-19, enrolled during active disease. CDR3s include the opening cysteine and the closing phenylalanine or tryptophan. Fields, in order: CDR3 length, V gene, J gene, D gene, clone size, CDR3 DNA, CDR3 protein. A D gene is named only where the DNA matches it firmly. Clone sizes are given selectively: once, few, many, or a class where the clone is expanded.

16	TRBV6-5	TRBJ1-1	NA	NA	TGTGCCAGCAGTTACTCGAGGGGGATTATTGACACTGAAGCTTTCTTT	CASSYSRGIIDTEAFF
18	TRBV27	TRBJ2-5	TRBD2	NA	TGTGCCAGCACTCTACGTCCTTTTCGGGGGGGAGGAGGAGAGACCCAGTACTTC	CASTLRPFRGGGGETQYF
16	TRBV11-2	TRBJ1-6	TRBD1	NA	TGTGCCAGCAGCTTGTCCCGGACAGGGTGGAATTCACCCCTCCACTTT	CASSLSRTGWNSPLHF
16	TRBV10-2	TRBJ1-4	NA	NA	TGCGCCAGCAGTGATAGAAGGGGTTTCGGGAGTGAAAAACTGTTTTTT	CASSDRRGFGSEKLFF
14	TRBV11-2	TRBJ1-2	TRBD1	NA	TGTGCCAGCGGAAGGACAGGGCAGTACTATGGCTACACCTTC	CASGRTGQYYGYTF
15	TRBV27	TRBJ2-2	TRBD1	NA	TGTGCCAGCACCCCGGGAACAGGGGTGACCGGGGAGCTGTTTTTT	CASTPGTGVTGELFF
15	TRBV7-9	TRBJ2-7	TRBD1	NA	TGTGCCAGCAGCTTTGGGACAGGCCCATCCTACGAGCAGTACTTC	CASSFGTGPSYEQYF
15	TRBV10-2	TRBJ1-6	NA	NA	TGCGCCAGCAGTGGAGTCCAACTCTTACGGTCACCCCTCCACTTT	CASSGVQLLRSPLHF
14	TRBV27	TRBJ2-3	TRBD2	NA	TGTGCCGCAGGAAAGCGGGAGGGCACAGATACGCAGTATTTT	CAAGKREGTDTQYF
14	TRBV18	TRBJ1-1	NA	NA	TGTGCCAGCTCACCAAAGACAGGCAACACTGAAGCTTTCTTT	CASSPKTGNTEAFF
15	TRBV21-1	TRBJ1-1	NA	NA	TGTGCCAGCAGCAAAGGGCTACAGGGGCACACTGAAGCTTTCTTT	CASSKGLQGHTEAFF
14	TRBV18	TRBJ1-6	NA	NA	TGTGCCAGCTCAAACGGGGGGAAGCATTCACCCCTCCACTTT	CASSNGGKHSPLHF
16	TRBV13	TRBJ1-1	NA	once	TGTGCCAGCAGCTTAGGTTTTGGCAGGGAGAACACTGAAGCTTTCTTT	CASSLGFGRENTEAFF
15	TRBV5-1	TRBJ2-3	NA	NA	TGCGCCAGCAGTAATCCAGGGGTCCGCACAGATACGCAGTATTTT	CASSNPGVRTDTQYF
14	TRBV11-3	TRBJ2-7	NA	few	TGTGCCAGCAGCCCGACTAATGGGGCCTACGAGCAGTACTTC	CASSPTNGAYEQYF
13	TRBV28	TRBJ1-5	NA	once	TGTGCCAGCAGATTTCAGGGAAATCAGCCCCAGCATTTT	CASRFQGNQPQHF
14	TRBV9	TRBJ2-7	NA	few	TGTGCCAGCAGCGTACTCGACGGGAGAGGAGAGCAGTACTTC	CASSVLDGRGEQYF